This T cell receptor beta chain is drawn from a study of identical twins. Points from the study as a whole: Twin pairs had excess sharing that was weaker in beta out-of-frame sequences.

TCRdb reprocessed the 5' RACE reads via MiXCR and lists one record per CDR3 protein. In the table there are more than 400,000 distinct CDR3 sequences, over 12% of which are singletons. CDR3 length: 16 amino acids. The germline CDR1 and CDR2 sequences are MDHEN and SYDVKM. V shed 7 bases, J shed 0 bases, and the junction held 5 bases outside the gene matches. Healthy Caucasians provided all donations. With respect to this clonotype: Its specificity is not known.

This same sample was also part of a study on yellow fever vaccine responses in identical twins.

The sample comprised CD4+ T cells sorted from blood. This chain links TRBV28 with TRBJ2-1; 11 bases agree with TRBD2. The TCR comes from a woman aged 18 to 35 in good health. This chain's CDR3 is CASTIAGGSSYNEQFF. DNA for the CDR3: TGTGCCAGCACCATAGCGGGGGGGAGCTCCTACAATGAGCAGTTCTTC.